This TCR beta chain was documented in a study of blood T cell repertoires in COVID-19 (dated by TCRdb to 2018 to 2021). With regard to the full study: Samples from collaborators originated in the United States, Italy and Spain and spanned both the acute and convalescent phases of COVID-19. Samples came from the ongoing ImmuneRACE study (first 160 participants) plus 1,254 subjects from 6 global collaborators. The material from the prospective study consisted of cDNA or gDNA derived from T cells, B-cell-depleted T cells, or PBMCs. The repertoires were released in a freely available public database meant as a resource for research on the immune response to SARS-CoV-2. Where HLA class I and class II types were available, the types were taken from metadata supplied by the sample provider, not from assay-based typing. Deeply sampled blood TCRbeta repertoires from subjects exposed to, actively infected with, or recovered from COVID-19 were included in the dataset. Nearly every sample came with metadata listing a de-identified subject ID, COVID-19 status, age in years and sex. What the study reported, not specific to this receptor: The quantity of clinical and demographic metadata differed by source and by participant and was supplied without curation.

To note about this clone: The target of this receptor is not known. No base-level quality is on record; no much larger clone is a single base apart.

Whole blood was collected in K2EDTA tubes by collaborating institutions according to the institutions' own protocols. For TCRbeta analysis, collaborators shipped samples in one of three forms: frozen whole blood, isolated PBMCs, or DNA extracted from either of those sample types. The CDR3 spans 16 residues, from the cysteine through the phenylalanine. The DNA shown is the 48-base CDR3, in frame from base 1. The germline V gene (reference sequence) sets CDR1 to LGHDT and CDR2 to YNNKEL. Trimming accounts for 5 bases at V and 4 bases at J, while the number of junction bases matched to no gene is 8. TCRbeta CDR3 regions were amplified from genomic DNA using the immunoSEQ Assay, a bias-controlled multiplex PCR. Per the source publication's procedure: The number of nucleated cells in each sample was estimated from the amplification of reference gene primers within the assay. Sequence reads were collapsed and filtered to measure the absolute abundance of every unique TCRbeta CDR3 rearrangement. For each sample, productive Simpson clonality was calculated by taking the square root of Simpson's diversity index across productive rearrangements. What TCRdb holds here is the immuneACCESS table cut down to in-frame rearrangements. Part of the clones is not present; checked against another copy, under half of the missing clones reflect an unresolved V gene, and the others are unexplained. V, J and clone size derive from that table, while D and trimming were established from the DNA sequence. Counted in this sample were 250,000 to 350,000 clones; over 75% of them appeared once. The ten top clones hold around an eighth of the sample.

Specimen: peripheral blood. This clonotype was obtained from a woman in her sixties or seventies with acute or convalescent COVID-19. The chain is made from TRBV3-1 (or the pseudogene TRBV3-2) and TRBJ2-5, with TRBD2 identical over 12 junction bases. CDR3 region: CASSSRPSGGGETQYF. The DNA sequence is given as TGTGCCAGCAGCTCCAGGCCTAGCGGGGGGGGAGAGACCCAGTACTTC.